Sequencing of this T cell receptor beta chain was carried out in a study of monozygotic twins with inflammatory bowel disease. Whole-study results and caveats: Background noise in patient repertoires may stem from differing immunosuppressive treatments. Findings did not support one strong IBD-associated signal or clonotype.

The CDR3 is 18 residues long. Unsorted whole blood yielded the total RNA, with T cells left unselected. In the case of this clonotype: Its antigen is still unknown.

Using TCRalpha and TCRbeta cDNA, the researchers carried out two nested PCRs that lasted roughly 16 and 10 cycles. TCRdb reprocessed the 5' RACE reads and keeps a single row for each CDR3 protein, giving no DNA. Seen in this sample are some 400,000 distinct CDR3 sequences; the ten most common clones hold 2% to 3%. The chain joins TRBV12-3 or TRBV12-4 to TRBJ1-3; absent DNA, TCRdb's TRBD1 call cannot be checked. Sequencing was done on a sample of blood. The TCR sequence derives from a human donor with ulcerative colitis or Crohn's disease, or a healthy co-twin of an affected twin (not recorded which). The CDR3 region is CASSLTPWTGGKGNTIYF.